These 27 T cell receptor beta chains were sequenced from one sample in a study of T cell responses to AZD1222 COVID-19 vaccine. The table came from immunoSEQ multiplex PCR; TCRdb's copy has only in-frame clones and leaves some out. Of 65,000 to 95,000 clones listed, approximately 83% are singletons. The source was peripheral blood, collected 28 days after the second AZD1222 dose. Receptors were obtained from an adult who received the AZD1222 COVID-19 vaccine.

The rearrangement links TRBV5-5 to TRBJ1-4; possible D gene TRBD1, 6 bases. The CDR3 spans 15 residues. Trimming stripped 4 bases from V and 3 bases from J, with 13 bases between. Looked up from germline, CDR1 is SGHKS and CDR2 is YYEKEE (reference sequence). The CDR3 bases are TGTGCCAGCAGCAAACAGGGAAGAGCTAATGAAAAACTGTTTTTT. Translated, it gives CASSKQGRANEKLFF.

The chain is built from TRBV18 and TRBJ1-2, with TRBD1 matching 8 bases. The CDR3 spans 14 residues. Germline V gene sequence: CDR1 KGHSH, CDR2 LQKENI. V shed 3 bases and J 4 bases; nucleotides not matched to a gene: 4. CDR3 coding DNA: TGTGCCAGCTCACCTCCCGGACAGGGCTATGGCTACACCTTC. It is translated as CASSPPGQGYGYTF.

The chain combines TRBV10-3 with TRBJ2-3, with TRBD2 identical over 9 bases. V was pared by 6 bases and J by 0 bases, with 1 base of the junction left unmatched. CDR3 length: 14 amino acids. CDR1 ENHRY and CDR2 SYGVKD come from the germline V gene. This CDR3 is CAIRAGGSTDTQYF. CDR3 bases: TGTGCCATCAGAGCGGGGGGTAGCACAGATACGCAGTATTTT.

V usage is TRBV29-1 and J usage is TRBJ1-1; maybe TRBD1 (5 bases). Germline V gene sequence: CDR1 SQVTM, CDR2 ANQGSEA. The CDR3 loop spans 11 amino acids. V dropped 6 bases and J dropped 7 bases, with 12 bases sitting between them. The CDR3 sequence: CSVAGGVEAFF. DNA of the CDR3: TGCAGCGTCGCCGGGGGAGTTGAAGCTTTCTTT.

The V and J genes are TRBV6-1 and TRBJ1-1, with no clear D. V lost 2 bases and J 8 bases, leaving 15 bases between the germline ends. This CDR3 contains 14 residues. The V gene's germline CDR1 is MNHNS and CDR2 SASEGT. Here the CDR3 reads CASSEPIPSFEAFF. CDR3 bases: TGTGCCAGCAGTGAACCGATACCCTCTTTCGAAGCTTTCTTT.

The chain carries TRBV4-2 and TRBJ1-3; 7 nucleotides match TRBD1. This CDR3 contains 15 residues. Per the germline V gene, CDR1 is LGHNA and CDR2 is YNFKEQ. The junction had 7 bases not matched to a gene; V was cut back by 7 bases and J by 1 base. CDR3 residues: CASNSHRGSGNTIYF. CDR3 coding DNA: TGTGCCAGCAACTCACACAGGGGATCTGGAAACACCATATATTTT.

The chain employs TRBV6-5 and TRBJ2-7; D could derive from TRBD1 or TRBD2 (5 bases each). With 8 bases removed from V and 6 bases from J, the gap between germline ends came to 20 bases. The CDR3 runs to 14 residues. Germline loops: CDR1 MNHEY, CDR2 SVGAGI. The CDR3 bases are TGTGCCAGCCACTGGGGCAGGGATGAGGGCGAGCAGTACTTC. It specifies CASHWGRDEGEQYF.

A single count supports this clone. V and J are TRBV10-3 and TRBJ2-2; possible D gene TRBD1, 5 bases. The V gene's germline CDR1 is ENHRY and CDR2 SYGVKD. This CDR3 has 14 amino acids. The V gene lost 7 bases and the J gene lost 3 bases, with 12 bases spanning the gap. Here the CDR3 reads CAITNDRDTGELFF. CDR3 sequence (DNA): TGTGCCATCACCAACGACAGAGACACCGGGGAGCTGTTTTTT.

The table lists this clone with a few counts. The CDR3 DNA sequence: TGCAGCGTTGAAGACTGGTCTGGAAACACCATATATTTT. Amino acid sequence: CSVEDWSGNTIYF. The chain has TRBV29-1 and TRBJ1-3; D is undetermined. V lost 0 bases and J 1 base, leaving 4 bases between the germline ends. CDR3 length equals 13 residues. Germline V CDR1 and CDR2: SQVTM, ANQGSEA.

This chain joins TRBV19 and TRBJ2-2; no definite D call. Germline lookup yields CDR1 LNHDA and CDR2 SQIVND (reference sequence). The V and J ends lost 7 bases and 0 bases respectively, with 15 bases between them. This CDR3 is 16 amino acids long. The CDR3 bases are TGTGCCAGTAATCACCTGGGTATGGCGAACACCGGGGAGCTGTTTTTT. This encodes CASNHLGMANTGELFF. Filled out from reference TRBV19 and TRBJ2-2, the complete variable domain reads DGGITQSPKYLFRKEGQNVTLSCEQNLNHDAMYWYRQDPGQGLRLIYYSQIVNDFQKGDIAEGYSVSREKKESFPLTVTSAQKNPTAFYLCASNHLGMANTGELFFGEGSRLTVL.

The rearrangement uses TRBV23-1 and TRBJ2-2; D not resolved. TRBV23-1 is labeled an ORF, and its function is uncertain. Trimming removed 0 bases from V and 6 bases from J, with 11 bases in between. This CDR3 has 15 residues. This CDR3 is CASSQSTGLPGELFF. The CDR3 region has the DNA TGCGCCAGCAGTCAATCTACCGGCCTCCCCGGGGAGCTGTTTTTT.

The table lists this clone with a few counts. The CDR3 loop is CASSFGGGGNYGYTF. The CDR3 DNA is TGTGCCAGCAGCTTCGGGGGAGGGGGCAACTATGGCTACACCTTC. V usage is TRBV11-1 and J usage is TRBJ1-2; 7 nucleotides agree with TRBD1. Germline CDR1 and CDR2: SGHAT and FQDESV (reference sequence). CDR3 size: 15 residues. Trimming removed 3 bases from V and 2 bases from J; junction bases left unmatched: 6.

The gene calls are TRBV12-3 or TRBV12-4 and TRBJ2-7; TRBD1 matches at 7 bases. The ends lost 4 bases at V and 3 bases at J; junction bases unmatched: 3. The CDR3 consists of 13 residues. CDR3 nucleotide sequence: TGTGCCAGCAGTTCGACAGGGATCTACGAGCAGTACTTC. Its protein is CASSSTGIYEQYF.

In this sample, this clone turned up a few times. V is TRBV18 and J is TRBJ1-2, with D perhaps matching TRBD1 (5 bases). Germline assignment: CDR1 KGHSH and CDR2 LQKENI. The CDR3 loop spans 17 amino acids. Trimming pared 1 base from V and 0 bases from J, leaving 15 bases between. CDR3 bases: TGTGCCAGCTCACCACGGGCGGAACAGACAGCTAACTATGGCTACACCTTC. The encoded protein is CASSPRAEQTANYGYTF.

This chain connects TRBV3-1 (or the pseudogene TRBV3-2) to TRBJ1-6; 9 nucleotides agree with TRBD1. This CDR3 comprises 15 residues. The germline V gene has CDR1 LGHDT and CDR2 YNNKEL (reference sequence). The V gene end was trimmed by 1 base and the J gene end by 10 bases; junction bases not matched to a gene: 5. This chain's CDR3 is CASSQGGQGISPLHF. The CDR3 DNA sequence: TGTGCCAGCAGCCAAGGGGGACAGGGAATCTCACCCCTCCACTTT.

Turning to this clone: The junction shows a germline mismatch at one end, possibly a read error. This chain uses TRBV19 with TRBJ2-1, with 9 bases identical to TRBD1. Germline assignment: CDR1 LNHDA and CDR2 SQIVND (reference sequence). The CDR3 spans 17 residues. The CDR3 sequence is CASTISFTGTGKNEQFF. The CDR3 coding sequence is TGTGCCAGTACTATATCTTTCACCGGGACAGGGAAAAATGAGCAGTTCTTC.

This rearrangement joins TRBV18 to TRBJ2-5; perhaps TRBD1 as D (5 bases). V shed 2 bases and J shed 2 bases, with 12 bases lying between them. The CDR3 extends over 15 amino acids. Germline CDR1 reads KGHSH; CDR2 reads LQKENI. The DNA for the CDR3 is TGTGCCAGCTCACCAACGTTTAGGGGTCAAGAGACCCAGTACTTC. Encoded protein: CASSPTFRGQETQYF.

This chain joins TRBV18 and TRBJ1-6; D is unresolved. There are 13 residues in the CDR3. Per germline, CDR1 KGHSH and CDR2 LQKENI. The ends were cut back, 2 bases at V and 8 bases at J, with 7 bases in the middle. CDR3 sequence: CASSPFSDSPLHF. The CDR3, as DNA: TGTGCCAGCTCACCATTTTCGGATTCACCCCTCCACTTT.

The chain carries TRBV7-9 and TRBJ2-1, with 12 bases identical to TRBD2. The V and J ends lost 4 bases and 4 bases, in that order; junction bases with no gene match: 8. The CDR3 spans 17 residues. Germline assignment: CDR1 SEHNR and CDR2 FQNEAQ (reference sequence). The chain's CDR3 is CASSSTASGGAYNEQFF. Here the CDR3 DNA reads TGTGCCAGCAGCTCTACGGCTAGCGGGGGGGCTTACAATGAGCAGTTCTTC.

This chain's CDR3 is CASSSGTAVAFF. The CDR3 DNA is TGTGCCAGCAGCTCCGGGACAGCAGTAGCTTTCTTT. The rearrangement uses TRBV7-9 and TRBJ1-1; 7 bases line up with TRBD1. The germline CDR1 and CDR2 sequences are SEHNR and FQNEAQ (reference sequence). The V gene end was trimmed by 4 bases and the J gene end by 10 bases; junction bases not matched to a gene: 6. The CDR3 is 12 amino acids.

The chain joins TRBV5-6 to TRBJ2-1; D is possibly TRBD1 or TRBD2 (5 bases each). CDR1 SGHDT and CDR2 YYEEEE come from the germline V gene. V was shortened by 2 bases and J by 3 bases, with 9 bases between the two germline ends. CDR3 length: 14 amino acids. The CDR3 loop reads CASSFGTDYNEQFF. In DNA form, the CDR3 reads TGTGCCAGCAGCTTTGGGACCGACTACAATGAGCAGTTCTTC.

The chain couples TRBV28 to TRBJ2-7, with D tentatively TRBD1 or TRBD2 (5 bases each). Germline CDR1 MDHEN, CDR2 SYDVKM. The CDR3 runs to 17 residues. V was trimmed by 2 bases and J by 3 bases, leaving 20 bases between them. The CDR3 spells CASSLGGRGFGVYEQYF. In DNA, the CDR3 is TGTGCCAGCAGTTTAGGGGGAAGAGGGTTTGGAGTCTACGAGCAGTACTTC.

This clone came up once. The chain uses TRBV2 and TRBJ2-4; D is possibly TRBD2 (5 bases). The CDR3 is 15 amino acids. The V end lost 6 bases, the J end lost 0 bases, and 12 bases lay between the germline ends. CDR1 is SNHLY and CDR2 is FYNNEI in the germline V gene. CDR3 protein: CASSLDGRAKNIQYF. In nucleotides, the CDR3 is TGTGCCAGCAGCCTCGATGGGAGAGCCAAAAACATTCAGTACTTC.

V usage is TRBV6-2 or TRBV6-3 and J usage is TRBJ2-4, with TRBD2 matching 7 bases. The germline gives CDR1 MNHEY, CDR2 SVGEGT. V lost 0 bases, J lost 0 bases, and 5 bases stayed unmatched. This CDR3 is built from 17 residues. The CDR3 sequence: CASSYSWEGLAKNIQYF. The DNA for the CDR3 is TGTGCCAGCAGTTACTCCTGGGAGGGGCTAGCCAAAAACATTCAGTACTTC.

The CDR3 DNA is TGTGCCAGCAGCCAAGGGGCCGCGTTTGAAGCTTTCTTT. Translated: CASSQGAAFEAFF. The V gene is TRBV4-2, the J gene TRBJ1-1; D is uncertain. Germline CDR1 LGHNA, CDR2 YNFKEQ. The CDR3 runs to 13 residues. The ends were cut back, 1 base at V and 7 bases at J, with 10 bases in the middle.

V gene TRBV19 combines with J gene TRBJ2-7, with D unclear. V shed 2 bases and J shed 5 bases, with 10 bases lying between them. The CDR3 sequence is 13 residues long. Germline values: CDR1 LNHDA, CDR2 SQIVND (reference sequence). The CDR3 spells CASSISQANEQYF. CDR3 DNA: TGTGCCAGTAGTATAAGTCAGGCCAACGAGCAGTACTTC.

This clone was seen more than once but under ten times. The chain employs TRBV6-5 and TRBJ1-5, with TRBD1 as a possible D gene (5 bases). The CDR3 sequence is 15 residues long. Germline CDR1 and CDR2: MNHEY and SVGAGI. V shed 6 bases and J shed 2 bases, with 14 bases lying between them. CDR3 region: CASRFGGGGNQPQHF. In DNA form, the CDR3 reads TGTGCCAGCAGGTTTGGCGGGGGGGGCAATCAGCCCCAGCATTTT.